The clone carrying this T cell receptor (beta chain) showed up just a few times. Its cognate antigen is unknown. The sample is drawn from a study of T-cell memory formation after mild COVID-19. Barcoded TCR alpha and TCR beta cDNA libraries with UMIs came from 5'RACE using constant-segment primers. TCRdb processed the 5' RACE reads anew with MiXCR; each CDR3 protein has one entry. The table includes about 260,000 distinct CDR3 sequences, about a sixth detected once. General observations from the study: Nothing showed for sure that second-wave clones peaking on day 37 were SARS-CoV-2 specific. There were some responding clones in pre-infection memory, which suggested that cross-reactive memory had joined.

The TCR originated in a man aged 18 to 35 who had mild COVID-19 (a few samples of this study predate the infection). Cell type and time point are not known. Specimen: PBMCs or a T cell subset sorted from them (not recorded which).

The CDR3 nucleotides are TGCGCCAGCAGCCAAGTGCAGGGCACCAATGAGCAGTTCTTC. It yields the protein CASSQVQGTNEQFF. V and J are TRBV4-3 and TRBJ2-1; possibly TRBD1 for D (5 bases). The CDR3 is 14 amino acids. Trimming shortened V by 1 base and J by 6 bases, and 10 bases separated the two germline ends. Germline CDR1 and CDR2: LGHNA and YSLEER.